This T cell receptor beta chain was retrieved from a study of T cells in Graves' hyperthyroidism and ophthalmopathy. Diagnosis of hyperthyroidism was new in patients aged 18 to 65, and its duration was under 2 months. Deletions cut 6 bases from V and 2 bases from J, with 11 bases between. The CDR3 extends over 13 amino acids. Germline V lookup: CDR1 MNHNS, CDR2 SASEGT. Researchers amplified the TCR beta CDR3 regions from RNA transcripts. TCR CDR3 underwent first-round RT-PCR with the HTBI primer set. Using its own MiXCR run on the multiplex PCR reads, TCRdb lists one record per CDR3 protein. The data hold approximately 510,000 distinct CDR3 sequences, with around 20% observed a single time.

The receptor's source is a man between 18 and 29 years old with Graves' hyperthyroidism. The sequenced sample was blood. The J gene is TRBJ2-7, the V gene TRBV6-1; D tentatively fits TRBD1 or TRBD2 (5 bases each). The CDR3 coding sequence is TGTGCCAGCAGCCGGGGCTCACCCTACGAGCAGTACTTC. Translated: CASSRGSPYEQYF.